The 18 T cell receptor beta chains listed next were all sequenced from one sample in a study of breast tumors, draining lymph nodes, adjacent tissues. Breast cancer patients provided tissue from their axillary draining lymph nodes. TCRdb analysed the multiplex PCR reads with MiXCR anew, one entry per CDR3 protein. The sample lists about 180,000 distinct CDR3 sequences, around a third occurring once. The material sequenced was axillary lymph node tissue. These receptors all come from a female donor with breast cancer. Some clones in this sample may be carry-over from other donors' samples.

Concerning this clonotype: At one boundary the junction diverges from the germline segment, which might be a read error. The rearrangement links TRBV7-9 to TRBJ1-6; D not certain. This CDR3 has 13 residues. Germline assignment: CDR1 SEHNR and CDR2 FQNEAQ (reference sequence). This chain's CDR3 is CASSYGDNLPLHF. As DNA, the CDR3 is TGTGCCAGCAGCTACGGAGATAATTTACCCCTCCACTTT.

This clonotype was seen only a few times. Relative to the germline gene, one junction end is altered; a read error may explain this. V gene TRBV20-1 combines with J gene TRBJ2-7; D is unclear. The V gene's germline CDR1 is DFQATT and CDR2 SNEGSKA (reference sequence). The CDR3 extends over 9 amino acids. The CDR3 loop reads CSAGELERF. CDR3 DNA: TGCAGTGCTGGGGAACTCGAACGGTTC.

Concerning this clonotype itself: Just one base apart from a much larger clone, this may be a read error. This chain links TRBV7-9 with TRBJ1-5; D is perhaps TRBD1 (5 bases). Trimming took 1 base from V and 0 from J, leaving 10 bases between them. The germline CDR1 and CDR2 sequences are SEHNR and FQNEAQ (reference sequence). This CDR3 has 16 residues. The CDR3 coding sequence is TGTGCCAGCAGCTTAGTTGAGGGGTATAGCAATCAGCCCCAGCATTTT. This codes for CASSLVEGYSNQPQHF.

This clonotype was counted ten times or more. The chain employs TRBV2 and TRBJ2-5, with TRBD1 identical over 7 bases. The V and J ends lost 0 bases and 0 bases, in that order; junction bases with no gene match: 13. There are 19 residues in the CDR3. Germline CDR1 SNHLY, CDR2 FYNNEI. CDR3 coding DNA: TGTGCCAGCAGTGAAGCGGACTCTCCTGTACAGGGGTACCAAGAGACCCAGTACTTC. Translation gives CASSEADSPVQGYQETQYF.

This sequence joins TRBV2 and TRBJ1-2; TRBD1 matches 11 bases. V lost 9 bases to trimming and J lost 3 bases; unmatched junction nucleotides: 3. The germline CDR1 and CDR2 sequences are SNHLY and FYNNEI. This CDR3 spans 13 amino acids. The CDR3 loop is CARPGQGDYGYTF. CDR3 nucleotide sequence: TGTGCCAGACCGGGACAGGGGGACTATGGCTACACCTTC.

This clonotype was counted many times. The chain employs TRBV2 and TRBJ2-5; D unresolved. Trimming took off 3 bases at V and 3 bases at J, with 8 bases between the two ends. The CDR3 runs 13 residues. Germline CDR1 is SNHLY and CDR2 is FYNNEI. The CDR3 spells CASSDYSEETQYF. The CDR3 DNA sequence: TGTGCCAGCAGTGATTATTCGGAAGAGACCCAGTACTTC.

At least ten counts were recorded for this clonotype. V and J are TRBV5-6 and TRBJ2-7; 7 bases fit TRBD1. After removal of 1 base from V and 3 bases from J, the junction contained 4 bases not matched to a gene. The CDR3 loop spans 14 amino acids. The V gene's germline CDR1 is SGHDT and CDR2 YYEEEE. The DNA of the CDR3 is TGTGCCAGCAGCTTGCGGGACAGATACTACGAGCAGTACTTC. Translated, it gives CASSLRDRYYEQYF.

Regarding this clonotype: A clone one base away is much larger, so this may be a read error. The chain carries TRBV30 and TRBJ1-3, with D hard to call. From germline, CDR1 is GTSNPN and CDR2 SVGIG (reference sequence). CDR3 length: 14 amino acids. Trimming removed 5 bases at V and 2 bases at J, with 13 bases between. The CDR3 sequence is CAWALSWTGNTIYF. CDR3 DNA sequence: TGTGCCTGGGCACTGAGCTGGACTGGAAACACCATATATTTT.

The chain has TRBV6-6 and TRBJ2-7; TRBD2 matches at 9 bases. V lost 0 bases and J lost 5; bases outside the gene matches: 8. The CDR3 covers 16 residues. CDR1 MNHNY and CDR2 SVGAGI come from the germline V gene (reference sequence). The CDR3 bases are TGTGCCAGCAGTTACTCGATGGCGGGGGGGCCCAACGAGCAGTACTTC. This gives the protein CASSYSMAGGPNEQYF.

On this clonotype: A much larger clone lies a single base off, so this may be a read error. The chain carries TRBV12-5 and TRBJ2-1, with 9 bases that match TRBD2. Germline loops: CDR1 LGHNT, CDR2 FRNRAP. Trimming took 4 bases from V and 10 from J; bases not matched to a gene: 8. CDR3 length: 14 residues. The CDR3 loop reads CASGSAYLAGEQFF. In nucleotides, the CDR3 is TGTGCTAGTGGTTCGGCCTACCTAGCGGGGGAGCAGTTCTTC.

This clonotype appeared many times. The chain combines TRBV19 with TRBJ1-5, with 7 positions matching TRBD1. The CDR3 contains 14 residues. Unmatched junction bases numbered 9, after V lost 7 bases and J lost 6 bases. Germline V gene sequence: CDR1 LNHDA, CDR2 SQIVND (reference sequence). This CDR3 is CASTPTGVGQPQHF. The CDR3 DNA sequence: TGTGCCAGTACCCCAACAGGGGTAGGTCAGCCCCAGCATTTT.

This clonotype was picked up many times. The rearrangement links TRBV11-2 to TRBJ2-5; D gene unclear. The CDR3 consists of 15 residues. V lost 0 bases, J lost 0 bases, and 8 bases lay in between. Germline CDR1 and CDR2: SGHAT and FQNNGV. The CDR3 sequence is CASSLEVGYQETQYF. As DNA, the CDR3 is TGTGCCAGCAGCTTAGAGGTCGGGTACCAAGAGACCCAGTACTTC. The full variable domain, with the rest looked up from reference TRBV11-2 and TRBJ2-5, is EAGVAQSPRYKIIEKRQSVAFWCNPISGHATLYWYQQILGQGPKLLIQFQNNGVVDDSQLPKDRFSAERLKGVDSTLKIQPAKLEDSAVYLCASSLEVGYQETQYFGPGTRLLVL.

This clonotype was detected many times. The V and J genes are TRBV29-1 and TRBJ2-5; unclear D gene. This CDR3 has 14 amino acids. V was cut by 2 bases and J by 2 bases, with 12 bases left in between. Germline V CDR1 and CDR2: SQVTM, ANQGSEA. CDR3 region: CSVERVPTQETQYF. In DNA form, the CDR3 reads TGCAGCGTTGAAAGGGTGCCAACACAAGAGACCCAGTACTTC.

Details on this clonotype: A read error may explain this, as a much larger clone is one base away. This chain's CDR3 is CASSLGSAGAPEYNEQFF. CDR3 bases: TGTGCCAGCAGCTTGGGTAGCGCGGGGGCACCAGAATACAATGAGCAGTTCTTC. This chain uses TRBV5-8 with TRBJ2-1; a weak D match, TRBD2 (7 bases). Germline V lookup: CDR1 SGHTS, CDR2 YDEGEE. Trimming stripped 0 bases from V and 4 bases from J, with 20 bases between. The CDR3 spans 18 residues.

This clonotype was recorded many times. This chain uses TRBV19 with TRBJ2-1; no clear D. This CDR3 has 15 amino acids. V lost 4 bases, J lost 2 bases, and 12 bases lay in between. Per germline, CDR1 LNHDA and CDR2 SQIVND (reference sequence). The CDR3 here is CASSKGSVAYNEQFF. In DNA form, the CDR3 reads TGTGCCAGTAGTAAAGGAAGCGTGGCCTACAATGAGCAGTTCTTC.

Note on this clonotype: Just one base apart from a much larger clone, this may be a read error. The chain links TRBV19 to TRBJ1-2; no definite D call. The CDR3 consists of 14 residues. V was pared by 3 bases and J by 3 bases, with 11 bases between. Germline V gene lookup returns CDR1 LNHDA and CDR2 SQIVND (reference sequence). The CDR3 loop reads CASSIYGGHYGYTF. The CDR3 nucleotides are TGTGCCAGTAGTATTTATGGCGGTCACTATGGCTACACCTTC.

About this clonotype: A read error is possible here, since a much larger clone lies one base away. The missing conserved phenylalanine or tryptophan at the end of this CDR3 makes a read error likely. The chain has TRBV9 and TRBJ1-2; 8 positions match TRBD1. V was clipped by 2 bases and J by 7 bases; unmatched bases: 4. This CDR3 has 13 amino acids. CDR1 is SGDLS and CDR2 is YYNGEE in the germline V gene. CDR3 coding DNA: TGTGCCAGCAGCGTTTCAGGGGGCAGTGGCTACACCTCC. Encoded protein: CASSVSGGSGYTS.

V usage is TRBV20-1 and J usage is TRBJ1-2, with 9 nucleotides matching TRBD1. Trimming took 1 base from V and 7 from J; bases not matched to a gene: 10. This CDR3 spans 15 amino acids. The germline gives CDR1 DFQATT, CDR2 SNEGSKA (reference sequence). CDR3 bases: TGCAGTGCTAGAGTGGGGACAGGGTTAGTCTCTGGCTACACCTTC. Its translation is CSARVGTGLVSGYTF.